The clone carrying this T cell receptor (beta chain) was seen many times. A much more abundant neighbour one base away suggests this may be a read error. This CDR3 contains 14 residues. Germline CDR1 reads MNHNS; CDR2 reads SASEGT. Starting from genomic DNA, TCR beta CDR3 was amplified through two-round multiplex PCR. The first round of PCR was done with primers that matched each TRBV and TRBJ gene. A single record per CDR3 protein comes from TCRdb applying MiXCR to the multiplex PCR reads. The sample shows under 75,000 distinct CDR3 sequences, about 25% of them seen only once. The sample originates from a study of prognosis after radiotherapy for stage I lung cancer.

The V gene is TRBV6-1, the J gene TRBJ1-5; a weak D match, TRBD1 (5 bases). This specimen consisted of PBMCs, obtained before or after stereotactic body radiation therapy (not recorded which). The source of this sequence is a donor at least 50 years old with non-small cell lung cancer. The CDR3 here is CASSEAGRVQLQHF. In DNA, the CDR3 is TGTGCCAGCAGTGAAGCGGGCAGGGTGCAGCTCCAGCATTTT.